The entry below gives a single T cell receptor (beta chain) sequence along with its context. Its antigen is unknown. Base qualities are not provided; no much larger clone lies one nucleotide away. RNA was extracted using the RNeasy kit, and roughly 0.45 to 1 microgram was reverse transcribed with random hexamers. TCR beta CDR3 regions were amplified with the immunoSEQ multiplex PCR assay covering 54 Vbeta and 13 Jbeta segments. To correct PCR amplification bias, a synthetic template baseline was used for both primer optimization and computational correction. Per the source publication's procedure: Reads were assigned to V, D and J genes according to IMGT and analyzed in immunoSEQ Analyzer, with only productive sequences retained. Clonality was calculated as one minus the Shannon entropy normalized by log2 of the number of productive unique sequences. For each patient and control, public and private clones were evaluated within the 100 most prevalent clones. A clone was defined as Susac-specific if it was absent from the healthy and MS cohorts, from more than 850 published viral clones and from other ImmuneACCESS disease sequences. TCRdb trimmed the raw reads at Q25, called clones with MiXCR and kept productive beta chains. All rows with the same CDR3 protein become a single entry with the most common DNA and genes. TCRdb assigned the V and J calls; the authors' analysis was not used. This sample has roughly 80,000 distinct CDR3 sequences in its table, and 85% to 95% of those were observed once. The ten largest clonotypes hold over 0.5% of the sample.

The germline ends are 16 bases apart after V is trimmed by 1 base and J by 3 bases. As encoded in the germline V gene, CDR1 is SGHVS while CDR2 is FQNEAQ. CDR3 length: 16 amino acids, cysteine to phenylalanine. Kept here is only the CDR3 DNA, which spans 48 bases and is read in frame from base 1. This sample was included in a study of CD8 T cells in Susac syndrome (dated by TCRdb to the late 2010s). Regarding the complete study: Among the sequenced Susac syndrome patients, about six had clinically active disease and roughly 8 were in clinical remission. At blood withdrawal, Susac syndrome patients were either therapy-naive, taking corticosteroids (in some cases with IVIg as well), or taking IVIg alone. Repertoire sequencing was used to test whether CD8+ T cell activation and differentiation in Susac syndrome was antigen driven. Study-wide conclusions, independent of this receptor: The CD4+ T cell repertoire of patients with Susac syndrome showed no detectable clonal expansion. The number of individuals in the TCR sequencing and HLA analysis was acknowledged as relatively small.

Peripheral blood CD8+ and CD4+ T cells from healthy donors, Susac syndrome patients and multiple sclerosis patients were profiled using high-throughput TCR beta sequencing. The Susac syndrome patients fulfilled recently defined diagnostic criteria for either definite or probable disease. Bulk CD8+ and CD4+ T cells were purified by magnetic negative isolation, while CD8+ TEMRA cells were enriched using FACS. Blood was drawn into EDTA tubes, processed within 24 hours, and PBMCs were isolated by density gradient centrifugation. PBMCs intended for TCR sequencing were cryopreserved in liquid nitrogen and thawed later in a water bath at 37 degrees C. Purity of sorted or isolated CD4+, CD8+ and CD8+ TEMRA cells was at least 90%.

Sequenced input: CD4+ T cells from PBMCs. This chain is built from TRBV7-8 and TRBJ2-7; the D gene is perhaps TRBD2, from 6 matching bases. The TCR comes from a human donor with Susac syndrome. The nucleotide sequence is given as TGTGCCAGCAGCTTAGTTGCCGACTGGAGGGACTACGAGCAGTACTTC. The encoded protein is CASSLVADWRDYEQYF.